These 21 T cell receptor beta chains were sequenced from one sample in a study of persistence of HIV-infected CD4 T cells. Sequencing used immunoSEQ version 4 in survey mode. Sequencing was performed with immunoSEQ multiplex PCR; in TCRdb, only in-frame clones are kept and a portion is missing. The table has just under 65,000 clones, about 69% seen once. The stimulus was an HIV-1 Gag 15-mer peptide pool, 0.85 to 1 ug/peptide/mL. CD40L-negative CD69-negative CD45RO-high memory CD4+ T cells were sorted as populations depleted of antigen-responding cells. Antigens of these TCRs are unknown. The input for sequencing was CD4+ T cells sorted from PBMCs after roughly 18-hour stimulation, taken from a patient who received antiretroviral therapy. The receptor source for this set is an adult man with HIV who was CMV-seropositive.

The V and J genes are TRBV19 and TRBJ1-3; a weak D match, TRBD1 (6 bases). Germline assignment: CDR1 LNHDA and CDR2 SQIVND (reference sequence). This CDR3 has 14 residues. Between the trimmed V and J ends, which lost 8 bases and 0 bases, there was a span of 11 bases. CDR3 in DNA: TGTGCCAGTCGGGACACCAGCTCTGGAAACACCATATATTTT. Protein sequence: CASRDTSSGNTIYF.

The V gene is TRBV7-8, the J gene TRBJ2-2; maybe TRBD1 (5 bases). This CDR3 is 13 amino acids long. The V and J ends lost 5 bases and 13 bases respectively, with 17 bases between them. Germline V gene sequence: CDR1 SGHVS, CDR2 FQNEAQ. The CDR3 DNA reads as TGTGCCAGCAGCCCGATGGGGCCCTGGGGGCTGTTTTTT. It specifies CASSPMGPWGLFF.

The rearrangement uses TRBV2 and TRBJ1-6; TRBD1 matches at 8 bases. V was clipped by 7 bases and J by 12 bases; unmatched bases: 11. Germline assignment: CDR1 SNHLY and CDR2 FYNNEI. The CDR3 consists of 14 residues. The CDR3 nucleotides read TGTGCCAGCACCGGGACAGGTCATGGGAGACCCCTCCACTTT. This translates into CASTGTGHGRPLHF.

The rearrangement joins TRBV6-5 to TRBJ1-1; 7 bases line up with TRBD1. The J segment lost 0 bases and the V segment lost 6 bases, leaving 7 bases of the junction unmatched. The germline CDR1 and CDR2 sequences are MNHEY and SVGAGI. The CDR3 has 15 residues. The CDR3 here is CASRTGLRMNTEAFF. In nucleotides, the CDR3 is TGTGCCAGCAGGACAGGGCTACGCATGAACACTGAAGCTTTCTTT.

This sequence joins TRBV24-1 and TRBJ2-3; 8 nucleotides agree with TRBD2. The junction had 8 bases not matched to a gene; V was cut back by 9 bases and J by 1 base. CDR3 length: 15 amino acids. CDR1 KGHDR and CDR2 SFDVKD come from the germline V gene. CDR3 protein: CATGGRGAGTDTQYF. As DNA, the CDR3 is TGTGCCACCGGGGGGCGGGGGGCCGGCACAGATACGCAGTATTTT.

This chain uses TRBV9 with TRBJ2-7; D may correspond to TRBD1 or TRBD2 (7 bases each). The CDR3 contains 17 residues. Trimming left V 1 base short and J 4 bases short, with 21 bases between. Germline-derived CDR1 and CDR2 are SGDLS and YYNGEE. The CDR3 is CASSVKGGTAGVYEQYF. The CDR3 DNA sequence: TGTGCCAGCAGCGTAAAGGGAGGGACAGCTGGGGTTTACGAGCAGTACTTC.

V and J are TRBV10-1 and TRBJ2-2, with D maybe TRBD1 (5 bases). This CDR3 has 15 residues. Trimming pared 2 bases from V and 4 bases from J, leaving 11 bases between. CDR1 and CDR2 (germline): WNHNN, SYGVQD (reference sequence). CDR3 in DNA: TGCGCCAGCAGTGAGGACAGTTTTGGCACCGGGGAGCTGTTTTTT. Protein: CASSEDSFGTGELFF.

The chain combines TRBV4-2 with TRBJ2-3; 7 bases agree with TRBD2. Germline CDR1 and CDR2: LGHNA and YNFKEQ. V shed 4 bases and J 0 bases; nucleotides not matched to a gene: 13. CDR3 length: 18 amino acids. CDR3 in DNA: TGTGCCAGCAGCCCACTGGGAGCGGGGACTCCCAGCACAGATACGCAGTATTTT. Its protein product is CASSPLGAGTPSTDTQYF.

V is TRBV15 and J is TRBJ2-7; D is uncertain. There are 14 residues in the CDR3. V gave up 0 bases and J gave up 4 bases, with 10 bases separating them. Germline lookup yields CDR1 LNHNV and CDR2 YYDKDF (reference sequence). This CDR3 reads CATSRDLQTYEQYF. The DNA for the CDR3 is TGTGCCACCAGCAGAGATTTACAGACTTACGAGCAGTACTTC.

The CDR3 region has the DNA TGTGCCAGCAGTGAAGGGCTCGGGGGTAGCTCTGGAAACACCATATATTTT. It yields the protein CASSEGLGGSSGNTIYF. The chain is built from TRBV6-1 and TRBJ1-3, with TRBD1 as a possible D gene (5 bases). Between the trimmed V and J ends, which lost 1 base and 0 bases, there was a span of 13 bases. Per germline, CDR1 MNHNS and CDR2 SASEGT. This CDR3 is 17 amino acids long.

The chain couples TRBV28 to TRBJ2-7; 7 bases are shared with TRBD1. Germline values: CDR1 MDHEN, CDR2 SYDVKM. J gave up 1 base and V 5 bases, and 5 bases lay outside the gene matches. The CDR3 loop spans 14 amino acids. CDR3 amino acids: CASSLWDSSYEQYF. The CDR3 coding sequence is TGTGCCAGCAGTCTGTGGGACAGTTCCTACGAGCAGTACTTC.

There are a few counts of this clone. The rearrangement links TRBV5-1 to TRBJ2-1, with D perhaps TRBD1 (5 bases). In germline, CDR1 is SGHRS, CDR2 YFSETQ. V was pared by 3 bases and J by 5 bases, with 12 bases between. There are 14 residues in the CDR3. In DNA, the CDR3 is TGCGCCAGCAGCTCAATAACCAGGGACAATGAGCAGTTCTTC. Encoded protein: CASSSITRDNEQFF. The full variable domain, rest sourced from reference TRBV5-1 and TRBJ2-1, is KAGVTQTPRYLIKTRGQQVTLSCSPISGHRSVSWYQQTPGQGLQFLFEYFSETQRNKGNFPGRFSGRQFSNSRSEMNVSTLELGDSALYLCASSSITRDNEQFFGPGTRLTVL.

This chain joins TRBV12-5 and TRBJ2-2; D assignment may be TRBD1 or TRBD2 (5 bases each). The CDR3 spans 17 residues. The V end lost 2 bases, the J end lost 3 bases, and 16 bases lay between the germline ends. CDR1 is LGHNT, CDR2 FRNRAP, per germline. CDR3 amino acids: CASGLKPGRVYTGELFF. The CDR3 bases are TGTGCTAGTGGTTTGAAGCCGGGACGCGTTTACACCGGGGAGCTGTTTTTT.

This chain joins TRBV6-5 and TRBJ1-6, with 7 bases identical to TRBD1. The CDR3 spans 15 residues. CDR1 and CDR2 (germline): MNHEY, SVGAGI. Trimming took 6 bases from V and 7 from J; bases not matched to a gene: 9. CDR3 coding DNA: TGTGCCAGCAGCCGACAGGGAGTGAGGAATTCACCCCTCCACTTT. This sequence encodes CASSRQGVRNSPLHF.

The V gene is TRBV2, the J gene TRBJ1-3; D ambiguous. The germline CDR1 and CDR2 sequences are SNHLY and FYNNEI. CDR3 length equals 12 residues. Trimming took off 2 bases at V and 4 bases at J, with 3 bases between the two ends. This chain's CDR3 is CASSEQGNTIYF. The CDR3 DNA follows: TGTGCCAGCAGTGAACAGGGAAACACCATATATTTT.

In this sample, this clone turned up a few times. The chain carries TRBV6-5 and TRBJ1-2; a weak D match, TRBD1 (5 bases). The CDR3 loop spans 15 amino acids. The V gene's germline CDR1 is MNHEY and CDR2 SVGAGI. Trimming removed 2 bases from V and 3 bases from J, with 13 bases in between. CDR3 nucleotide sequence: TGTGCCAGCAGTTACCGCGTCAGGGCCGACTATGGCTACACCTTC. Translation: CASSYRVRADYGYTF.

The chain is built from TRBV6-1 and TRBJ1-3; D may be TRBD1 (5 bases). V gave up 4 bases and J gave up 0 bases, with 19 bases separating them. This CDR3 has 18 amino acids. CDR1 and CDR2 (germline): MNHNS, SASEGT. CDR3 coding DNA: TGTGCCAGCAGTGTAAGGACAAGGACCACGAGCTCTGGAAACACCATATATTTT. It encodes CASSVRTRTTSSGNTIYF.

CDR3 bases: TGTGCCAGCTATACCGGGACAGGGGTAAAAGATACGCAGTATTTT. This codes for CASYTGTGVKDTQYF. The chain recombines TRBV27 with TRBJ2-3; 10 positions match TRBD1. The germline gives CDR1 MNHEY, CDR2 SMNVEV (reference sequence). The CDR3 sequence is 15 residues long. The V gene end was trimmed by 8 bases and the J gene end by 5 bases; junction bases not matched to a gene: 10.

This clone was detected a few times. The rearrangement uses TRBV4-1 and TRBJ1-2; no clear D gene. V lost 0 bases, J lost 2 bases, and 10 bases lay in between. CDR1 is MGHRA and CDR2 is YSYEKL in the germline V gene. The CDR3 spans 15 residues. For the CDR3, the DNA is TGCGCCAGCAGCCAAGATTTCACGACCAACTATGGCTACACCTTC. This translates into CASSQDFTTNYGYTF.

The chain recombines TRBV21-1 with TRBJ2-1. TRBV21-1 is a listed pseudogene. There are 15 residues in the CDR3. The CDR3 DNA follows: TGTGCCAGCAGCAAAGATGGAAAACTGGGGTTGGAGCAGTTCTTC. This sequence encodes CASSKDGKLGLEQFF.

This chain joins TRBV5-1 and TRBJ1-1; D is unresolved. The CDR3 has 15 amino acids. With 0 bases removed from V and 3 bases from J, the gap between germline ends came to 12 bases. The germline gives CDR1 SGHRS, CDR2 YFSETQ. The CDR3 region has the DNA TGCGCCAGCAGCTTGGCCGGTACATCGGACACTGAAGCTTTCTTT. Encoded protein: CASSLAGTSDTEAFF.